Described below is a single TCR beta chain sequence and its context. Its antigen is not identified. One end of the junction is discordant with germline, which a read error may explain. This sample was included in a study of CD8+CD57+ T cells in acquired aplastic anemia. Looking at the study overall: 3.2 ug was the average amount of DNA from sorted CD4+ and CD8+ cells. Healthy donors had, on average, roughly 10 million reads for their CD4+ cells. Study-wide findings and caveats: A set of approximately 29 CD8+ CDR3 sequences was shared between patients and controls, and these sequences appeared highly expressed in patients. Researchers reported that CD8+ Simpson's diversity was not significantly different in patients versus controls.

CDR1 is LGHNA, CDR2 YNFKEQ, per germline. There are 16 residues in the CDR3. Genomic DNA, the template, was used for profiling of the TCR beta VDJ and CDR3. Each CDR3 protein is one row after TCRdb ran MiXCR on the reads. The sample lists about 190,000 distinct CDR3 sequences; roughly half were seen once. The chain combines TRBV4-2 with TRBJ1-6, with D maybe TRBD1 (5 bases). The sample taken for sequencing was sorted CD4+, CD8+, or CD8+CD57+ T cells (not recorded which) from PBMCs. This TCR was sampled from a human donor in good health, serving as a control. CDR3 region: CASSQDSGGINLPLHF. CDR3 coding DNA: TGTGCCAGCAGCCAAGATAGCGGGGGAATTAATTTACCCCTCCACTTT.